The 2 T cell receptor beta chains below were found in one sample sequenced in a study of blood T cell repertoires in COVID-19. Profiled with immunoSEQ multiplex PCR; TCRdb holds only in-frame clones, not every one. The table has 150,000 to 200,000 clones, 81% seen once. The sequencing input was peripheral blood. The source is a woman aged 40 to 50 with COVID-19, enrolled during active disease.

This chain joins TRBV30 and TRBJ2-1; 10 nucleotides agree with TRBD2. The length of the CDR3 is 13 residues. CDR1 and CDR2 (germline): GTSNPN, SVGIG (reference sequence). After removal of 4 bases from V and 8 bases from J, the junction contained 5 bases not matched to a gene. DNA for the CDR3: TGTGCCTGGAAGCGGGGGGGCGCTGATGAGCAGTTCTTC. It yields the protein CAWKRGGADEQFF.

The genes are TRBV24-1 and TRBJ2-7, with a weak D call TRBD1 (5 bases). V lost 1 base to trimming and J lost 3 bases, with 9 bases between them. The CDR3 contains 14 residues. The germline V gene has CDR1 KGHDR and CDR2 SFDVKD. DNA for the CDR3: TGTGCCACCAGTGATTTCGATGACAGCTACGAGCAGTACTTC. Translated: CATSDFDDSYEQYF.